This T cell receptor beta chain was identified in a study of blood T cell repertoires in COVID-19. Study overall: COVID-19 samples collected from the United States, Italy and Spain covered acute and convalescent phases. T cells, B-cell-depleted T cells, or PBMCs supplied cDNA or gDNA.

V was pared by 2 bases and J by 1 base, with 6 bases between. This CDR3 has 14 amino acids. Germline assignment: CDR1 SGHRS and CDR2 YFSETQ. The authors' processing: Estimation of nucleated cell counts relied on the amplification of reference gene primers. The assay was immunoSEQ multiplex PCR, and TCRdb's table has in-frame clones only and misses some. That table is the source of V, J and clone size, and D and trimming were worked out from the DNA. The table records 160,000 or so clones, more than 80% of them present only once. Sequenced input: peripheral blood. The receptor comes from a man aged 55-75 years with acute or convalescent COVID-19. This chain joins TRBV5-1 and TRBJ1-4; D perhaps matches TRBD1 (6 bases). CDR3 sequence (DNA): TGCGCCAGCAGCTTAGGGGGAACTAATGAAAAACTGTTTTTT. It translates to CASSLGGTNEKLFF.